This is a list of T cell receptor beta chains from one sample in a study of vaccination and CD4 T cells after COVID-19. MiXCR was run by TCRdb on the PCR reads, yielding one entry per CDR3 protein. Here the sample spans more than 10,000 distinct CDR3 sequences, about 33% being singletons. The antigens these receptors bind are not known. Specimen: CD4+ T cells from blood, cultured in vitro, collected after SARS-CoV-2 vaccination. These receptors all come from a human donor who had recovered from COVID-19. Each CDR3 is given with its conserved first and last residue. The order of the fields is J gene, V gene, clone size, D gene, CDR3 DNA, CDR3 protein. A D gene is named only where the DNA matches it firmly. Clone sizes are given selectively: once, few, many, or a class where the clone is expanded.

TRBJ2-2 | TRBV7-2 | few | . | TGTGCCAGCAGGACAGGGCGGGGGACCGGGGAGCTGTTTTTT | CASRTGRGTGELFF
TRBJ2-2 | TRBV11-3 | . | TRBD2 | TGTGCCAGCAGCCTTGGTTCTAGCGGGAGATTTGTCGGGGAGCTGTTTTTT | CASSLGSSGRFVGELFF
TRBJ1-6 | TRBV25-1 | . | . | TGTGCCAGCAGGCAGAATCAGGGATATAATTCACCCCTCCACTTT | CASRQNQGYNSPLHF
TRBJ1-5 | TRBV20-1 | . | . | TGCAGTGCTAGAGATCGTGGCAGACAAAATCAGCCCCAGCATTTT | CSARDRGRQNQPQHF
TRBJ2-2 | TRBV20-1 | few | TRBD2 | TGCAGTGCTAGAGATCCTAGCGGGATAGGGTACACCGGGGAGCTGTTTTTT | CSARDPSGIGYTGELFF
TRBJ1-6 | TRBV7-2 | few | . | TGTGCCAGCAGCTCCCCGGTGGGGACCCATAATTCACCCCTCCACTTT | CASSSPVGTHNSPLHF
TRBJ1-1 | TRBV7-2 | . | . | TGTGCCAGCAGTTTAGGGGGTCCCATGAACACTGAAGCTTTCTTT | CASSLGGPMNTEAFF
TRBJ2-7 | TRBV6-1 | . | TRBD2 | TGTGCCAGCAAGTGGTCGGCGGGAGGGCCCTACGAGCAGTACTTC | CASKWSAGGPYEQYF
TRBJ2-2 | TRBV29-1 | . | TRBD2 | TGCAGCACGGCGGGGGGAAACACCGGGGAGCTGTTTTTT | CSTAGGNTGELFF
TRBJ2-7 | TRBV20-1 | few | . | TGCAGTGCCCCCCCGGGGAGCTCCTACGAGCAGTACTTC | CSAPPGSSYEQYF
TRBJ1-5 | TRBV2 | few | . | TGTGCCAGCAGTGAAGTACGTAGCAATCAGCCCCAGCATTTT | CASSEVRSNQPQHF
TRBJ2-1 | TRBV6-1 | few | . | TGTGCCAGCAGTCTCGGGACGACAGTCGCCTACAATGAGCAGTTCTTC | CASSLGTTVAYNEQFF
TRBJ2-7 | TRBV20-1 | . | TRBD1 | TGCAGTGCTAGAAAGCCCGGGACAGGGGCCTACGAGCAGTACTTC | CSARKPGTGAYEQYF
TRBJ1-5 | TRBV15 | medium-sized | . | TGTGCCACCAGCAGAGATGGGGGCCCTAATCAGCCCCAGCATTTT | CATSRDGGPNQPQHF
TRBJ2-5 | TRBV18 | . | . | TGTGCCAGCTCACCCATTGAGTTGGGACGGAGGGTCCAAGAGACCCAGTACTTC | CASSPIELGRRVQETQYF
TRBJ1-2 | TRBV24-1 | few | TRBD1 | TGTGCCACCAGTGATCCAGGGACAGGGGCGAGCGGCTACACCTTC | CATSDPGTGASGYTF
TRBJ2-1 | TRBV11-3 | few | . | TGTGCCAGCAGCTTAGATCCTGCAGATGAGCAGTTCTTC | CASSLDPADEQFF
TRBJ2-1 | TRBV19 | . | . | TGTGCCAGTAGTATAGGGGGCTCGAACAATGAGCAGTTCTTC | CASSIGGSNNEQFF
TRBJ2-7 | TRBV2 | . | TRBD2 | TGTGCCAGCAGAGACGTAACAGCGGGAGCCTCCTACGAGCAGTACTTC | CASRDVTAGASYEQYF
TRBJ1-5 | TRBV6-2/TRBV6-3 | once | . | TGTGCCAGCAGTTACGGCCGGCAGCGGGGCAATCAGCCCCAGCATTTT | CASSYGRQRGNQPQHF
TRBJ2-3 | TRBV6-1 | . | . | TGTGCCAGCAGTGAGGTTGGAGATACGCAGTATTTT | CASSEVGDTQYF
TRBJ2-7 | TRBV15 | few | . | TGTGCCACCAGCAGAGGATCGATGGGGAGCTCCTACGAGCAGTACTTC | CATSRGSMGSSYEQYF
TRBJ2-7 | TRBV6-5 | . | . | TGTGCCAGCAGTTACTCGAAATGGGGCCCATACGAGCAGTACTTC | CASSYSKWGPYEQYF
TRBJ2-1 | TRBV4-1 | . | TRBD2 | TGCGCCAGCAGCCAAACGGGACTAGCGGGAAGTAACAATGAGCAGTTCTTC | CASSQTGLAGSNNEQFF
TRBJ1-2 | TRBV5-1 | . | TRBD1 | TGCGCCAGCAGCTTGGATCGGGGGACAGGGCATTCCTATGGCTACACCTTC | CASSLDRGTGHSYGYTF
TRBJ1-1 | TRBV7-3 | few | . | TGTGCCAGCAGCTTAGGGCAACTCAACACTGAAGCTTTCTTT | CASSLGQLNTEAFF
TRBJ2-7 | TRBV6-1 | few | . | TGTGCCAGCAGTCACAGTAAGGTGTGGCCTACCTACGAGCAGTACTTC | CASSHSKVWPTYEQYF
TRBJ1-6 | TRBV30 | . | . | TGTGCCTGGAGTGGGATTAATTCACCCCTCCACTTT | CAWSGINSPLHF
TRBJ1-1 | TRBV6-5 | . | . | TGTGCCAGCAGTTACGCGGGAAGGGGGAACACTGAAGCTTTCTTT | CASSYAGRGNTEAFF
TRBJ1-6 | TRBV6-5 | . | . | TGTGCCAGCAGTTACCCCGGATTCGATAATTCACCCCTCCACTTT | CASSYPGFDNSPLHF
TRBJ1-2 | TRBV7-2 | . | . | TGTGCCAGCAGCTTAGGGGGATGGGGGATTGATGGCTACACCTTC | CASSLGGWGIDGYTF
TRBJ2-5 | TRBV7-9 | few | . | TGTGCCAGCAGACCGGGACACTTCCAAGAGACCCAGTACTTC | CASRPGHFQETQYF
TRBJ1-6 | TRBV7-2 | . | . | TGTGCCAGTAACACAGGTTTCAATAATTCACCCCTCCACTTT | CASNTGFNNSPLHF
TRBJ2-2 | TRBV12-3/TRBV12-4 | . | TRBD2 | TGTGCCAGCAGACCTGGGACTAGCGGGAGTAATACCGGGGAGCTGTTTTTT | CASRPGTSGSNTGELFF
TRBJ2-1 | TRBV7-2 | . | . | TGTGCCAGCAACCTGAGGCATGAGCAGTTCTTC | CASNLRHEQFF
TRBJ1-1 | TRBV29-1 | . | . | TGCAGCGCCACCAGGACCCACGGCGGGTACACTGAAGCTTTCTTT | CSATRTHGGYTEAFF
TRBJ2-3 | TRBV30 | . | TRBD1 | TGTGCCTGGACTAGGACAGGGCTGGGAGATACGCAGTATTTT | CAWTRTGLGDTQYF
TRBJ2-3 | TRBV7-2 | . | . | TGTGCCAGCAGCTTAATAAGCTACCTTGCCACAGATACGCAGTATTTT | CASSLISYLATDTQYF
TRBJ1-1 | TRBV7-2 | few | . | TGTGCCAGCAGCTTAGCGCGGGGGGCGTACACTGAAGCTTTCTTT | CASSLARGAYTEAFF
TRBJ2-3 | TRBV21-1 | medium-sized | . | TGTGCCAGCAGCATGAGGGAGCGGGAGGCCTCCACAGATACGCAGTATTTT | CASSMREREASTDTQYF
TRBJ2-1 | TRBV11-3 | . | . | TGTGCCAGCAGCCCCGTGGCGGGCAGCTCCTACAATGAGCAGTTCTTC | CASSPVAGSSYNEQFF
TRBJ1-5 | TRBV24-1 | . | . | TGTGCCACCAGTGTTACAGGGCGCCAGCCCCAGCATTTT | CATSVTGRQPQHF